The T cell receptor beta chain described here comes from a study of T-cell reconstitution after alpha-beta-depleted transplantation in children. Study findings and constraints: Several hundred expanded graft clones reportedly gave rise to the alpha-beta T cells present about two months after transplant. Most T-cell counts and diversity one year after the transplant came from T cells that were newly produced.

Per the germline V gene, CDR1 is LGHDT and CDR2 is YNNKEL (reference sequence). Trimming removed 6 bases at V and 0 bases at J, with 12 bases between. This CDR3 has 14 residues. This clonotype has just a few counts. Its antigen is unknown. During its preparation, the TCRbeta library received unique molecular identifiers. From the PCR reads, TCRdb called clonotypes with MiXCR, one entry per CDR3 protein. The sample contains some 830,000 distinct CDR3 sequences, 16% of which appear only once. The sequenced sample was PBMCs, mostly from graft donor cells, obtained 360 days after TCRalphabeta/CD19-depleted stem cell transplant. V and J are TRBV3-1 and TRBJ2-7; D is undetermined. The receptor comes from a male patient aged 10-17 years who had a stem cell transplant for acute lymphoblastic leukemia, so the T cells may come from the graft donor. CDR3 DNA: TGTGCCAGCAGAACCCCAGAAAACTCCTACGAGCAGTACTTC. Protein product: CASRTPENSYEQYF.